This T cell receptor beta chain was captured by sequencing in a study of shared clonotypes between healthy human individuals (dated by TCRdb to about 2020). Looking at the study overall: Two women and three men aged 18 to 49 years were included in the cohort. For each donor, CD4 naive and CD4 memory were each given three plates, CD8 naive was given two plates, and CD8 memory was given one plate. To increase sequencing depth and limit assay-specific biases, different laboratories used diverse techniques to prepare libraries and sequence TCR repertoires. The study deeply sequenced blood TCR repertoires of about 5 healthy adults to estimate repertoire size and the extent of clonotype sharing between individuals. Per donor, leukapheresis produced somewhere between about 0.94 and 9.5 billion PBMCs. Overall study outcomes, separate from this receptor: Sampling was restricted to blood, and TCR repertoires in tissue are likely to differ from TCR repertoires in blood. Estimated clonotype richness was generally larger for naive than for memory subsets. Because the study included a small number of donors, the genetic and exposure-history diversity represented was limited. About 4.5% of naive CD4, around 4% of naive CD8, approximately 2.2% of memory CD4, and about 0.4% of memory CD8 clonotypes were shared across several donors. Incomplete sequencing was indicated by rarefaction of sorted-subset datasets, despite the large sequencing depth. Based on pairwise subsampling, the degree of clonotype sharing among donors was expected to be affected by sequencing depth. Higher generation probabilities were observed for clonotypes shared by all four sorted-subset donors than for non-shared clonotypes.

Via the germline V gene, CDR1 is SGDLS and CDR2 YYNGEE. V is pruned by 3 bases and J by 8 bases, leaving 13 bases of the junction without a gene match. The CDR3 covers 16 residues, taking in both the cysteine and the phenylalanine. Kept here is only the CDR3 DNA, which spans 48 bases and is read in frame from base 1. In the case of this clone: Its antigen target is currently unknown. No much larger clone exists at a distance of one base, and base qualities are not known.

Using the deep immunoSEQ assay, TCR CDR3 regions were amplified from genomic DNA by multiplex PCR. Genomic DNA extracted from each cell subset was distributed evenly over all wells of several immunoSEQ 96-well plates, and each plate served as one replicate. For sorted subsets, each replicate PCR was loaded with around 200 ng genomic DNA, equivalent to some 27,000 T cell genomes. The purified libraries were quantified using a Qubit 3.0 fluorometer, sized with a Bioanalyzer 2100, and then quantified again using the KAPA Library Quantification kit. A separate single-read 150-cycle Illumina NextSeq 550 flow cell was used to sequence each immunoSEQ 96-well plate. Concerning the study's data processing: Because the immunoSEQ output held only junctional sequences and lacked quality scores, the filtering could not match the filtering applied to full-length reads. To assign V/J genes and CDR3, sequences were annotated using PyIR, a Python wrapper for IgBLAST v1.9, with IMGT germline references. Reads were removed for weak V/J assignments (E-value above 1e-6), missing CDR3, stop codons, out-of-frame junctions, or ambiguous translated residues. A V3J clonotype was defined by an identical inferred V gene, J gene, and CDR3 amino acid sequence. Percentage overlap between repertoires was computed as shared unique clonotypes divided by the size of the smaller repertoire. Richness of each repertoire was evaluated using RTK rarefaction, the Chao1 estimator, and Recon v2.1 estimates of unobserved clonotypes. Generation probabilities for all TCRbeta clonotypes obtained by the gDNA method from a handful of donors were computed using OLGA. As stored in TCRdb, this immuneACCESS dataset retains in-frame rearrangements with V and J assigned. A fraction of the clones does not appear; measured against another copy, unresolved V genes explain less than half of the discrepancy, and the remainder lacks a known reason. From that table come the V and J calls and clone size; the DNA was used to work out D and trimming. This sample has about 1 million clones in its table, and around three quarters of those were observed once. The top ten hold approximately 0.52% of the sample.

Healthy HIV-negative adults with no recently reported acute infections or vaccinations were included as donors. Every donor was a Caucasian adult residing in Nashville, Tennessee, USA. CD4+ T cells were enriched through magnetic negative selection, after which naive cells were positively selected on CD45RA and the remaining negative fraction served as the memory subset. After blood collection by leukapheresis, PBMCs were isolated using Ficoll-Histopaque density gradient centrifugation and then cryopreserved in the vapor phase of liquid nitrogen. Purity and quantity of every magnetically sorted T cell population were checked by analytical flow cytometry. Genomic DNA was isolated from each sorted fraction and quantified by UV absorbance on a Nanodrop 2000c.

The sequence is built from TRBV9 and TRBJ1-4; the central 7 bases match TRBD1. The clonotype comes from a young man in good health. Some clones in this sample may be carry-over from other donors' samples. The sequencing sample was made of memory CD4+ T cells from PBMCs. The cell subset or site label here, explained by the study, means: CD45RA-negative fraction. The nucleotides are TGTGCCAGCAGCGAGGGCCCCTTGCAGGGGGGGGAAAAACTGTTTTTT. Its protein reads: CASSEGPLQGGEKLFF.